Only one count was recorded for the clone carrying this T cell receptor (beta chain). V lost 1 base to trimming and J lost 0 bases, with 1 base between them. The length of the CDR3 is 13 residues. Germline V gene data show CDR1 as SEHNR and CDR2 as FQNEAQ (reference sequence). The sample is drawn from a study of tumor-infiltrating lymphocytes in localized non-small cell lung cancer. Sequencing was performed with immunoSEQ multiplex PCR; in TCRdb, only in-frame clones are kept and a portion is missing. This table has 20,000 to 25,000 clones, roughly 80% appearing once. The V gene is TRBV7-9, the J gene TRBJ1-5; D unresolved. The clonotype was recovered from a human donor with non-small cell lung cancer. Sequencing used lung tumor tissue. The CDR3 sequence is CASSLVSNQPQHF. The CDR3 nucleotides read TGTGCCAGCAGCTTAGTTAGCAATCAGCCCCAGCATTTT.